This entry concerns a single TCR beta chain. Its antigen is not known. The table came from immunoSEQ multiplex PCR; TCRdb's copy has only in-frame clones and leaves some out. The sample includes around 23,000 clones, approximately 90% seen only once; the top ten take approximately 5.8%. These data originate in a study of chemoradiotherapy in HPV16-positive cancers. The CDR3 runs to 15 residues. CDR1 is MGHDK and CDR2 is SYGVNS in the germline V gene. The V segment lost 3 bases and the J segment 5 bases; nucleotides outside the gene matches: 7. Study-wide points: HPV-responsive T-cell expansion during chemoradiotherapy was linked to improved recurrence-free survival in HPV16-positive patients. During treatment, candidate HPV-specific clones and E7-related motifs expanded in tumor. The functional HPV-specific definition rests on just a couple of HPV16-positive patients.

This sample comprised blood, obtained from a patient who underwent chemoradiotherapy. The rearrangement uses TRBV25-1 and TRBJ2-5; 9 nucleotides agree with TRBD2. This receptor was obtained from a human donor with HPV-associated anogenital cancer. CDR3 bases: TGTGCCAGCAGTGACAGGCGGGGGGGCCAGGAGACCCAGTACTTC. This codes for CASSDRRGGQETQYF.